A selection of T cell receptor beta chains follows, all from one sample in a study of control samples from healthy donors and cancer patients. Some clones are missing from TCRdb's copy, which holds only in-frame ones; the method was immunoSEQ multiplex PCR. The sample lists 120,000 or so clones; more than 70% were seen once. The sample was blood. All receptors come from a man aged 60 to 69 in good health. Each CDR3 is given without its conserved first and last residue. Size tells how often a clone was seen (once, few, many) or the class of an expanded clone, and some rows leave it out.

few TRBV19 ASSLDRVNNQPQH
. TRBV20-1 SARSNNEQF
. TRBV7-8 ASSRTTGSGSPLH
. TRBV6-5 ASSRTDHSPLH
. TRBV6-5 ASYPQGRGTEAF
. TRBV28 ASSMGTGFSGDGYTIY
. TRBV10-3 AISESGSGDTQY
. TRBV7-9 ASSFLQTNEKLF
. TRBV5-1 ASSLGPMKAEGYT
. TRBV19 ASSPRRGPESYNEQF
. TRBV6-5 ASGKTENTEAF
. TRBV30 AWSDQGIAEAF
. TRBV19 ASSTALVAGGQTYEQY
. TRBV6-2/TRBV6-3 ASSFGDGLTLNTEAF
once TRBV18 ASSPRTTGNTIY
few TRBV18 ASSPLGQSATNEKLF
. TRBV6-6 ASSYPTDKAF
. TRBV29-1 SVARASTDTQY
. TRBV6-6 ASRQGDMNTEAF
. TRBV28 ASRLAGLDSYEQY
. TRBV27 ASRLGGDTEAF
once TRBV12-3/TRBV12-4 ASSYEETQY
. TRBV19 ASSIDPGSPLH
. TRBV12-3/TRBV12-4 ASSLGRNTEAF
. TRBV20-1 SASPPRTGAGNTIY
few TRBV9 ASSVSSAPTDTQY
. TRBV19 ASNTGQGGFGANVLT
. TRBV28 ASSLGRAVRGPQH
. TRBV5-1 ASSLGQRSPGDYEQY
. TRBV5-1 ASSRGGSSYNEQF
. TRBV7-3 ASSLTSGSATEAF
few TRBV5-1 ASSLGQAAGELF
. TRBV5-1 ASSLREGYEQY
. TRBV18 ASSHGSGGETQY
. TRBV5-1 ASSLVGVEQY
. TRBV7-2 ASSFRGGNNEQF
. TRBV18 ASSPQSRGTEAF
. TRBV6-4 ASSDNPTDLYGYT
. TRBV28 ASSSNYGYT
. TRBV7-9 ASSRDRGSGYT
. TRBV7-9 ASSLGQTDNEKLF
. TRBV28 ASSPGHGVAF
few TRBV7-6 ASSRGQAVGEKLF
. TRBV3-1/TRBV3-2 ASTPGTDRTDTQY
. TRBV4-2 ASSQDTRGAGETQY
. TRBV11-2 ASSLVVGLAYEQY
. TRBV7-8 ASSSQGNEQY
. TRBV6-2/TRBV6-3 ASSYLRQYEAF
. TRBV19 ASRKILADDEQF
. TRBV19 ASSIDSPELEGYT
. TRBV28 ASSSYYGETQY
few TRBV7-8 ASSQGTGNQPQH
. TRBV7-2 ASSPGTAYGYT
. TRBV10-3 ATRTSGQETQY
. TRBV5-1 ASSPTGNSGNTIY
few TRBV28 ASRREVNTEAF
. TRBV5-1 AGSLEGNSEEKLF